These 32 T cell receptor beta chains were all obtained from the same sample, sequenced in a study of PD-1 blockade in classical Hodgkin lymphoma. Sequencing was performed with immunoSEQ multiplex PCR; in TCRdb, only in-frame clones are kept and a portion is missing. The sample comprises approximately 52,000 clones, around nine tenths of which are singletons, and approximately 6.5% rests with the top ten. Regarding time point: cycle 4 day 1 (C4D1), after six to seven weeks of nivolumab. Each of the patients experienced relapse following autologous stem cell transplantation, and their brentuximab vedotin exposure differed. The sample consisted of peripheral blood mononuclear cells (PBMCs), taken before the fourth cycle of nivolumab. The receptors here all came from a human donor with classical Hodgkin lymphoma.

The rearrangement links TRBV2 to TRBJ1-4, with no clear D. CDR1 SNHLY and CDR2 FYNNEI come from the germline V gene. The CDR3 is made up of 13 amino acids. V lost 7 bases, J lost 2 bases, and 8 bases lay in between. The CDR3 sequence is CASNGRTNEKLFF. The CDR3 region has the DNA TGTGCCAGCAACGGAAGGACTAATGAAAAACTGTTTTTT.

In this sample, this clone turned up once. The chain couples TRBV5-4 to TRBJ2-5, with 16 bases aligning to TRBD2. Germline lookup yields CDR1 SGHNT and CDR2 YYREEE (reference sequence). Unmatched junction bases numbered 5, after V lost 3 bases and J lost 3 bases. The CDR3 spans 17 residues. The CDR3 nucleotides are TGTGCCAGCAGCTACCCGGGACTAGCGGGGGGGAAAGAGACCCAGTACTTC. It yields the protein CASSYPGLAGGKETQYF.

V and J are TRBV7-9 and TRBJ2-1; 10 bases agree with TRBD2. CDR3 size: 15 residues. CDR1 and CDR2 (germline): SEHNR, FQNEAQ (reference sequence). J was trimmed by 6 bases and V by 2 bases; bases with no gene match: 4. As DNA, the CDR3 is TGTGCCAGCAGCTTATCTAGCGGGAGTTTCAATGAGCAGTTCTTC. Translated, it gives CASSLSSGSFNEQFF. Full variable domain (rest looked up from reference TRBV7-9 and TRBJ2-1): DTGVSQNPRHKITKRGQNVTFRCDPISEHNRLYWYRQTLGQGPEFLTYFQNEAQLEKSRLLSDRFSAERPKGSFSTLEIQRTEQGDSAMYLCASSLSSGSFNEQFFGPGTRLTVL.

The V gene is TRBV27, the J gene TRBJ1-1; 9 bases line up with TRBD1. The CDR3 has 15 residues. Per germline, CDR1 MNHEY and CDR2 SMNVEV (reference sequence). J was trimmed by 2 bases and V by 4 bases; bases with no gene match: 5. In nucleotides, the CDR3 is TGTGCCAGCAGTTACGGACAGGGGACAAACACTGAAGCTTTCTTT. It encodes CASSYGQGTNTEAFF.

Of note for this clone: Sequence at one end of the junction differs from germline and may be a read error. The CDR3 DNA follows: TGTGCCAGCAGCTCGGGACCCCTCCACTTC. Translating it yields CASSSGPLHF. The chain uses TRBV7-9 and TRBJ2-5; D tentatively reads TRBD1 or TRBD2 (5 bases each). This CDR3 has 10 amino acids. Germline-derived CDR1 and CDR2 are SEHNR and FQNEAQ (reference sequence).

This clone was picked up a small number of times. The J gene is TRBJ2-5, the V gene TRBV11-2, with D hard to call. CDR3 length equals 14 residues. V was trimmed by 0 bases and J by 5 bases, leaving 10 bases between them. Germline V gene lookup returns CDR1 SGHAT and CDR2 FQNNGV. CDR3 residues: CASSLDALLETQYF. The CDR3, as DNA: TGTGCCAGCAGCTTAGATGCCCTACTGGAGACCCAGTACTTC.

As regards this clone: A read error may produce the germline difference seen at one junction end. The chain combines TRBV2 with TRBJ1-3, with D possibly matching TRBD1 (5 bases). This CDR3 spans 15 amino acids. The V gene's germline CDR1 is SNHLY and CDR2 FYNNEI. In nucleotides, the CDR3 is TGTGCCAGCAGAGAAGGGACCTACTCTGGAAACACCATATATTTT. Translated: CASREGTYSGNTIYF. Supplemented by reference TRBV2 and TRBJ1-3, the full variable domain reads EPEVTQTPSHQVTQMGQEVILRCVPISNHLYFYWYRQILGQKVEFLVSFYNNEISEKSEIFDDQFSVERPDGSNFTLKIRSTKLEDSAMYFCASREGTYSGNTIYFGEGSWLTVV.

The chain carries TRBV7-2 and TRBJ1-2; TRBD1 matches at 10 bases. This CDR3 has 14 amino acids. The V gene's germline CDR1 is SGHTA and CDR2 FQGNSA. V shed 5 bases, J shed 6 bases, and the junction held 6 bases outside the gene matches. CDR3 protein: CASSVRDRGDGYTF. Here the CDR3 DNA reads TGTGCCAGCAGCGTTCGGGACAGGGGAGATGGCTACACCTTC. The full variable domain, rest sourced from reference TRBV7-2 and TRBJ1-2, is GAGVSQSPSNKVTEKGKDVELRCDPISGHTALYWYRQSLGQGLEFLIYFQGNSAPDKSGLPSDRFSAERTGGSVSTLTIQRTQQEDSAVYLCASSVRDRGDGYTFGSGTRLTVV.

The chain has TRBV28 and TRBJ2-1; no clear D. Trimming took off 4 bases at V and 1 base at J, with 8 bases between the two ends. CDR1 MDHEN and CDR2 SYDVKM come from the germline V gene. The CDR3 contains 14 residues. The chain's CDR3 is CASSYSQSYNEQFF. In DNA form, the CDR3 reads TGTGCCAGCAGTTACAGTCAATCCTACAATGAGCAGTTCTTC.

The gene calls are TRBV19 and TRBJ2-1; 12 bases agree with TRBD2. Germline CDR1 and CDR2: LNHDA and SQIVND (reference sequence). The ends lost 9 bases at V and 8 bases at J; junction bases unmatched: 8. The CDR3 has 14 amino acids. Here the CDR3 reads CASLPSGGADEQFF. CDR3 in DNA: TGTGCCAGCCTCCCTAGCGGGGGGGCCGATGAGCAGTTCTTC.

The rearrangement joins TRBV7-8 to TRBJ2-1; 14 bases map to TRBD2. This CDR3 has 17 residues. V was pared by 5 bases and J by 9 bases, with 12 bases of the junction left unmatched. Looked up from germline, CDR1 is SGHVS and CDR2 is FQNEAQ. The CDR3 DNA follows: TGTGCCAGCAGCCCACAGGGACTAGCGGGAGTTAGCACTGAGCAGTTCTTC. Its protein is CASSPQGLAGVSTEQFF.

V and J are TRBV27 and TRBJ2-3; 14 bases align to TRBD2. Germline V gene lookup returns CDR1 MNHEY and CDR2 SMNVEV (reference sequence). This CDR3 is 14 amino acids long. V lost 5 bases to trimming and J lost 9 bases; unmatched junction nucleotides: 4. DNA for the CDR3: TGTGCCAGCAGTGCGGGGACTAGCGGGAGAACGCAGTATTTT. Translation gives CASSAGTSGRTQYF.

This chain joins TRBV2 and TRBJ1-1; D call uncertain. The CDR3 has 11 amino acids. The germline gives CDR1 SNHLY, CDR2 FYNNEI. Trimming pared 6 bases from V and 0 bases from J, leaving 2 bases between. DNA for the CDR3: TGTGCCAGCAGGATGAACACTGAAGCTTTCTTT. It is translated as CASRMNTEAFF. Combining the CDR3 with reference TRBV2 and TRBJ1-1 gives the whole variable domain EPEVTQTPSHQVTQMGQEVILRCVPISNHLYFYWYRQILGQKVEFLVSFYNNEISEKSEIFDDQFSVERPDGSNFTLKIRSTKLEDSAMYFCASRMNTEAFFGQGTRLTVV.

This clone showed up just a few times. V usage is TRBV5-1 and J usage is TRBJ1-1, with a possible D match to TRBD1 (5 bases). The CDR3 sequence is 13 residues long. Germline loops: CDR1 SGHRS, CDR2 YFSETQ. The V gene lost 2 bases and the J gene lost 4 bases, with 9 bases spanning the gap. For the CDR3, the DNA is TGCGCCAGCAGCTTAGGGGAAAGCACTGAAGCTTTCTTT. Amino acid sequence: CASSLGESTEAFF.

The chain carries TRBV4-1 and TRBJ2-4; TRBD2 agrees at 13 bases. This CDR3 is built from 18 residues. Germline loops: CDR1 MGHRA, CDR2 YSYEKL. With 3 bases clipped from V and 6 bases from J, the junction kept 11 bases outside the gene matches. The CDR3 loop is CASSQGLLAGGRGNIQYF. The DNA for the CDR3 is TGCGCCAGCAGCCAGGGTTTACTAGCGGGAGGGCGGGGAAACATTCAGTACTTC.

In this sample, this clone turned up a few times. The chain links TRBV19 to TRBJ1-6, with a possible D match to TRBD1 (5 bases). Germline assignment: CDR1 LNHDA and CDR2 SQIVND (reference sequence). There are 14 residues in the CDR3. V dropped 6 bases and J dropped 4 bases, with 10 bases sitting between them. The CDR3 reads CASSSHRYNSPLHF. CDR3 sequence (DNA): TGTGCCAGTAGCAGTCACAGGTATAATTCACCCCTCCACTTT.

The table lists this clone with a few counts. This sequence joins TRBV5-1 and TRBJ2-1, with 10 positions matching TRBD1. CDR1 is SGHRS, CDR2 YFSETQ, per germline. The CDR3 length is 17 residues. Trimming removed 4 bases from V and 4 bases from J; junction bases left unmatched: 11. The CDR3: CASSAGTGEIRYNEQFF. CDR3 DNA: TGCGCCAGCAGCGCTGGGACAGGGGAGATTCGGTACAATGAGCAGTTCTTC.

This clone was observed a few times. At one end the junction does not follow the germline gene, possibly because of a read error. CDR3 nucleotides: TGTGCCAGCTCACCCGAACAGGGGTCCTTCGAGCAGTACTTC. Its translation: CASSPEQGSFEQYF. This rearrangement joins TRBV18 to TRBJ2-7; 7 bases agree with TRBD1. There are 14 residues in the CDR3. From germline, CDR1 is KGHSH and CDR2 LQKENI.

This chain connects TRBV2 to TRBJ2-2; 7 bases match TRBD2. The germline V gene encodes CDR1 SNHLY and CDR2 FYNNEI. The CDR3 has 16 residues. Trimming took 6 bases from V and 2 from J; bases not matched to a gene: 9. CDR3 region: CASRLQAGINTGELFF. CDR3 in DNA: TGTGCCAGCAGATTACAAGCGGGGATCAACACCGGGGAGCTGTTTTTT.

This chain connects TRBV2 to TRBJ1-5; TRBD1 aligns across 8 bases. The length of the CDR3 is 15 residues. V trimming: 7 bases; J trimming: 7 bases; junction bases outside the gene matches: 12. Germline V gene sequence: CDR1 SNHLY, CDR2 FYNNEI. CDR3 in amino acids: CASTTRQGAGQPQHF. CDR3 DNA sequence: TGTGCCAGCACCACCCGGCAGGGGGCTGGACAGCCCCAGCATTTT.

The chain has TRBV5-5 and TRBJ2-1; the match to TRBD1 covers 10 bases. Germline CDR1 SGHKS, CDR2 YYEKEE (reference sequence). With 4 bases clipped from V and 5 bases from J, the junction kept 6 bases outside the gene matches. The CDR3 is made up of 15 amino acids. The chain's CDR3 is CASSPLGQGDNEQFF. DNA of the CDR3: TGTGCCAGCAGCCCTCTTGGACAGGGGGACAATGAGCAGTTCTTC.

The CDR3 here is CASRRKQGRNYGYTF. CDR3 nucleotides: TGTGCCAGCAGACGCAAACAAGGCCGGAACTATGGCTACACCTTC. This chain joins TRBV6-5 and TRBJ1-2; D is unresolved. This CDR3 contains 15 residues. Trimming removed 6 bases from V and 2 bases from J, with 16 bases in between. CDR1 is MNHEY and CDR2 is SVGAGI in the germline V gene.

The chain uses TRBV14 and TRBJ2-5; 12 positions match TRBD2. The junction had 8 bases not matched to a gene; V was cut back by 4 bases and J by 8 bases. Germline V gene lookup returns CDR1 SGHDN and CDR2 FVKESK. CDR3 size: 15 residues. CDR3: CASSPRLAGAGTQYF. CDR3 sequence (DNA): TGTGCCAGCAGCCCTCGACTAGCGGGGGCAGGAACCCAGTACTTC.

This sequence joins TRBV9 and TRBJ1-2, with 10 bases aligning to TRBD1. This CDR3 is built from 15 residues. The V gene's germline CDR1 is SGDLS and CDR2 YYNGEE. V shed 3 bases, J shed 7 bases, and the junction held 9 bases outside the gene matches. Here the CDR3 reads CASSEGQGRGFGYTF. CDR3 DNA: TGTGCCAGCAGCGAGGGACAGGGGCGCGGGTTTGGCTACACCTTC.

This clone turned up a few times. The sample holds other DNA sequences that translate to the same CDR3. This CDR3 is CASSLAGQQETQYF. The CDR3 DNA sequence: TGTGCCAGCAGCTTAGCGGGACAGCAAGAGACCCAGTACTTC. The chain links TRBV7-2 to TRBJ2-5; 7 nucleotides line up with TRBD1. The CDR3 loop spans 14 amino acids. The junction had 0 bases not matched to a gene; V was cut back by 0 bases and J by 2 bases. CDR1 is SGHTA and CDR2 is FQGNSA in the germline V gene.

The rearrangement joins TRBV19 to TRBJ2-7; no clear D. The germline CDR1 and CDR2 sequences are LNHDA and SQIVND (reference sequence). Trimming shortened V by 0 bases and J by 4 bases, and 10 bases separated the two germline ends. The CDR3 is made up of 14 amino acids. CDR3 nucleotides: TGTGCCAGTAGTATAGATCGGACCCTATACGAGCAGTACTTC. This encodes CASSIDRTLYEQYF.

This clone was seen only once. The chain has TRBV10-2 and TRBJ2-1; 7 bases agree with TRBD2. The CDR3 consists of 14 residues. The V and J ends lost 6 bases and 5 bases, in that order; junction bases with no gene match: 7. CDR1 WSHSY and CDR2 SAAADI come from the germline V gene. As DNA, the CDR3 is TGCGCCAGCAGGGAGCAAGCGGGGAACAATGAGCAGTTCTTC. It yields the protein CASREQAGNNEQFF.

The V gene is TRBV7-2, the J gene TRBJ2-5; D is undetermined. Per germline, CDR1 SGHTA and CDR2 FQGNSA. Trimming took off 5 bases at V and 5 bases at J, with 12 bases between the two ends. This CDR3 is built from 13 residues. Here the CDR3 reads CASSTWAAETQYF. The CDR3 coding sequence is TGTGCCAGCAGCACGTGGGCGGCCGAGACCCAGTACTTC.

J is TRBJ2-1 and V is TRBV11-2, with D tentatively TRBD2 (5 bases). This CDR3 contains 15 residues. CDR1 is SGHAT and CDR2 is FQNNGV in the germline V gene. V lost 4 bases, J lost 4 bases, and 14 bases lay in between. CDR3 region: CASSSEGRSYNEQFF. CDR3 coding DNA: TGTGCCAGCAGCTCAGAAGGGAGATCATACAATGAGCAGTTCTTC.

CDR3 amino acids: CASTWDRVRYEQYF. The CDR3 coding sequence is TGTGCCAGCACCTGGGACAGGGTACGGTACGAGCAGTACTTC. The chain uses TRBV27 and TRBJ2-7; 9 bases are shared with TRBD1. V was clipped by 7 bases and J by 4 bases; unmatched bases: 8. CDR3 size: 14 residues. Germline CDR1 MNHEY, CDR2 SMNVEV (reference sequence).

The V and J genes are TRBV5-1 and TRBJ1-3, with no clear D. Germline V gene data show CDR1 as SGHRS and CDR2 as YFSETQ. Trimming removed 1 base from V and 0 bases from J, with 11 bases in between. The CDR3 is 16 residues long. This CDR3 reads CASSLYSRSSGNTIYF. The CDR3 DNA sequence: TGCGCCAGCAGCTTGTATTCCCGGAGCTCTGGAAACACCATATATTTT. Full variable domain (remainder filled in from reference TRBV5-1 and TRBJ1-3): KAGVTQTPRYLIKTRGQQVTLSCSPISGHRSVSWYQQTPGQGLQFLFEYFSETQRNKGNFPGRFSGRQFSNSRSEMNVSTLELGDSALYLCASSLYSRSSGNTIYFGEGSWLTVV.

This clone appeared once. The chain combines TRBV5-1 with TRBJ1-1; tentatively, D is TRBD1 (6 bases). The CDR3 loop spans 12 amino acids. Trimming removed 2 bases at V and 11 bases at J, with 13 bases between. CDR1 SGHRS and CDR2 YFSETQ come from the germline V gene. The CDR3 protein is CASSFQGLDAFF. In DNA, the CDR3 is TGCGCCAGCAGCTTCCAGGGGCTTGACGCTTTCTTT. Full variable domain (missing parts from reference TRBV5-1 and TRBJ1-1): KAGVTQTPRYLIKTRGQQVTLSCSPISGHRSVSWYQQTPGQGLQFLFEYFSETQRNKGNFPGRFSGRQFSNSRSEMNVSTLELGDSALYLCASSFQGLDAFFGQGTRLTVV.